This T cell receptor beta chain was sequenced in a study of yellow fever vaccine responses in identical twins. Germline V gene data show CDR1 as LGHDT and CDR2 as YNNKEL (reference sequence). The CDR3 has 15 residues. V dropped 1 base and J dropped 5 bases, with 13 bases sitting between them. TCRdb called the RT-PCR reads again in MiXCR, with one record for every CDR3 protein. The repertoire holds around 1,200 distinct CDR3 sequences, with under 90% as singletons. The sequence was collected from a female donor who received the yellow fever vaccine. V gene TRBV3-1 combines with J gene TRBJ2-3; a weak D match, TRBD2 (6 bases). Source: T cells from blood (PBMCs), unsorted or a sorted subset (not recorded which), taken before or after yellow fever vaccination (not recorded which). As DNA, the CDR3 is TGTGCCAGCAGCCAAGTTGGAGGGGCGGGAGATACGCAGTATTTT. It is translated as CASSQVGGAGDTQYF.